This TCR beta chain was sequenced in a study of Tregs in tolerant kidney transplant recipients. Clones were read by immunoSEQ multiplex PCR, and TCRdb kept only the in-frame ones, dropping some. The sample lists roughly 66,000 clones, roughly 92% occurring once. Germline assignment: CDR1 MNHEY and CDR2 SMNVEV (reference sequence). The CDR3 runs 16 residues. Trimming took 0 bases from V and 2 from J; bases not matched to a gene: 4. V usage is TRBV27 and J usage is TRBJ2-1; TRBD2 matches at 7 bases. This TCR was sampled from a human donor who received a combined kidney and bone marrow transplant. The input for sequencing was CD8+ T cells from blood, taken before the transplant. The CDR3 DNA sequence: TGTGCCAGCAGTTTATCGGCGGGAGTGACCTACAATGAGCAGTTCTTC. As protein: CASSLSAGVTYNEQFF.